This record concerns one T cell receptor (beta chain) sequence. The target antigen is unknown. This sample stems from a study of cytomegalovirus exposure and HLA in healthy donors. Notes on the study in general: Altogether, 150 to 200 TCR beta chains were recorded as cytomegalovirus-associated. Most TCR sequences proved rare, with some public TCRs found in many donors. High specificity and sensitivity for cytomegalovirus status were reported for the classifier.

The CDR3 length is 14 residues. V shed 4 bases and J shed 2 bases, with 12 bases lying between them. Germline CDR1 SGHRS, CDR2 YFSETQ. Here immunoSEQ multiplex PCR was the method, and the copy in TCRdb shows in-frame clones only, minus some. The table includes some 140,000 clones, 85% to 90% detected once. This sequence originates from a young woman in good health and CMV-seropositive. Sequenced: PBMCs. The chain carries TRBV5-1 and TRBJ1-1; the D gene is possibly TRBD1 (5 bases). For the CDR3, the DNA is TGCGCCAGCAGCGACCTGACAGCTAACACTGAAGCTTTCTTT. Its translation: CASSDLTANTEAFF. The whole variable domain, filled in from reference TRBV5-1 and TRBJ1-1, reads KAGVTQTPRYLIKTRGQQVTLSCSPISGHRSVSWYQQTPGQGLQFLFEYFSETQRNKGNFPGRFSGRQFSNSRSEMNVSTLELGDSALYLCASSDLTANTEAFFGQGTRLTVV.